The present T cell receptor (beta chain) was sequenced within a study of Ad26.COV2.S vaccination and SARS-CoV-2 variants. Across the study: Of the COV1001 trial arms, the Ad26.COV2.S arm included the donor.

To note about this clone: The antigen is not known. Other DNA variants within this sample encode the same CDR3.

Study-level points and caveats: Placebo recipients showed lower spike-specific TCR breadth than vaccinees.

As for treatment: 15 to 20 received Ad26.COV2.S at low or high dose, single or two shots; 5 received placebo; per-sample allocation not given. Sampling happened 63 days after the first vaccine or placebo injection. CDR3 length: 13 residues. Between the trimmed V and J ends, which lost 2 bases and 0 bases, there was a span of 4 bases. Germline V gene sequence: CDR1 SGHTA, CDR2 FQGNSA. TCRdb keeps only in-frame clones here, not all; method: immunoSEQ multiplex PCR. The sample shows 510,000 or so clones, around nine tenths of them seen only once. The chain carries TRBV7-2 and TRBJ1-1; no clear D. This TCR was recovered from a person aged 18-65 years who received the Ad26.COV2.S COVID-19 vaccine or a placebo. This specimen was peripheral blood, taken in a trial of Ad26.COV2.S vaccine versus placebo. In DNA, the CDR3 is TGTGCCAGCAGCTTATCAGTGAACACTGAAGCTTTCTTT. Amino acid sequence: CASSLSVNTEAFF. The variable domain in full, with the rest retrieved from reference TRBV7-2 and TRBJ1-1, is GAGVSQSPSNKVTEKGKDVELRCDPISGHTALYWYRQSLGQGLEFLIYFQGNSAPDKSGLPSDRFSAERTGGSVSTLTIQRTQQEDSAVYLCASSLSVNTEAFFGQGTRLTVV.